Described below is a single TCR beta chain sequence and its context. These data are taken from a study of control samples from healthy donors and cancer patients. The ends were cut back, 4 bases at V and 12 bases at J, with 17 bases in the middle. Looked up from germline, CDR1 is SGHKS and CDR2 is YYEKEE (reference sequence). This CDR3 contains 14 residues. The data were produced by immunoSEQ multiplex PCR, yet TCRdb's version contains in-frame clones alone and is incomplete. The table has roughly 120,000 clones, 93% seen once; the top ten hold about 2.8%. This TCR was recovered from a young man in good health. The chain links TRBV5-5 to TRBJ1-6; D is undetermined. The source material was blood. The CDR3 spells CASSERSYYEPLHF. The CDR3 DNA is TGTGCCAGCAGCGAAAGATCTTATTATGAACCCCTCCACTTT.